The 10 T cell receptor beta chains listed next were all sequenced from one sample in a study of shared clonotypes between healthy human individuals. The naive CD8 subset, CD45RO-negative cells positively selected for CCR7, excluded terminally differentiated effector memory CD45RA+ cells. TCRdb's copy holds only in-frame clones and misses some; the assay was immunoSEQ multiplex PCR. The data show about 610,000 clones, about 96% seen once. Sequences were obtained from naive CD8+ T cells sorted from blood. The origin of the receptors is a woman aged 30 to 39 in good health.

The chain has TRBV28 and TRBJ1-5, with TRBD1 as a possible D gene (6 bases). Germline V gene sequence: CDR1 MDHEN, CDR2 SYDVKM. There are 16 residues in the CDR3. V shed 9 bases and J shed 3 bases, with 21 bases lying between them. The CDR3 region is CASTPVETGPNQPQHF. CDR3 nucleotide sequence: TGTGCCAGTACCCCCGTGGAGACAGGCCCCAATCAGCCCCAGCATTTT.

Here the CDR3 reads CASRRGYMNTEAFF. CDR3 sequence (DNA): TGTGCCAGCAGAAGAGGGTACATGAACACTGAAGCTTTCTTT. This chain joins TRBV28 and TRBJ1-1, with D uncertain. The V and J ends lost 6 bases and 0 bases respectively, with 11 bases between them. CDR3 length: 14 amino acids. The germline V gene encodes CDR1 MDHEN and CDR2 SYDVKM.

The chain carries TRBV19 and TRBJ2-3; 8 bases align to TRBD2. Germline V gives CDR1 LNHDA, CDR2 SQIVND (reference sequence). The V and J ends lost 0 bases and 1 base, in that order; junction bases with no gene match: 6. This CDR3 has 17 amino acids. The CDR3 DNA sequence: TGTGCCAGTAGTATAGATCTCGAGACTAGCGGCACAGATACGCAGTATTTT. It encodes CASSIDLETSGTDTQYF.

The chain carries TRBV9 and TRBJ2-3, with D possibly being TRBD2 (5 bases). Germline CDR1 and CDR2: SGDLS and YYNGEE. V was shortened by 0 bases and J by 3 bases, with 14 bases between the two germline ends. The CDR3 runs 16 residues. This chain's CDR3 is CASSVVGGSPTDTQYF. CDR3 DNA sequence: TGTGCCAGCAGCGTAGTAGGCGGGTCGCCGACAGATACGCAGTATTTT.

The rearrangement joins TRBV5-8 to TRBJ1-2, with D hard to call. The V gene's germline CDR1 is SGHTS and CDR2 YDEGEE. The CDR3 extends over 13 amino acids. The germline V and J ends were trimmed by 1 base and 4 bases, with 8 bases remaining between them. The CDR3 here is CASSLRGVYGYTF. The CDR3 DNA reads TGTGCCAGCAGCTTGCGCGGGGTCTATGGCTACACCTTC.

This clone was recorded only once. CDR3 sequence: CASSLVGPGGEVNTEAFF. The CDR3 region has the DNA TGTGCCAGCAGTCTCGTGGGACCAGGGGGCGAGGTAAACACTGAAGCTTTCTTT. The rearrangement joins TRBV28 to TRBJ1-1; 8 positions agree with TRBD1. The CDR3 is 18 amino acids. Germline V gives CDR1 MDHEN, CDR2 SYDVKM. The trim removed 5 bases at V and 2 bases at J, leaving 16 bases unmatched. The full variable domain, completed using reference TRBV28 and TRBJ1-1, is DVKVTQSSRYLVKRTGEKVFLECVQDMDHENMFWYRQDPGLGLRLIYFSYDVKMKEKGDIPEGYSVSREKKERFSLILESASTNQTSMYLCASSLVGPGGEVNTEAFFGQGTRLTVV.

V gene TRBV6-5 combines with J gene TRBJ1-3; D ambiguous. Trimming stripped 2 bases from V and 5 bases from J, with 10 bases between. Germline V gene sequence: CDR1 MNHEY, CDR2 SVGAGI. This CDR3 comprises 14 residues. The CDR3 reads CASSYDEFRNTIYF. The DNA for the CDR3 is TGTGCCAGCAGTTACGATGAATTCCGAAACACCATATATTTT.

This chain links TRBV2 with TRBJ1-2; D is possibly TRBD1 (5 bases). The CDR3 is 15 amino acids. Germline V gene sequence: CDR1 SNHLY, CDR2 FYNNEI. V lost 0 bases and J 0 bases, leaving 8 bases between the germline ends. Here the CDR3 DNA reads TGTGCCAGCAGTGAAGCGGGGCAGACTAACTATGGCTACACCTTC. Its protein product is CASSEAGQTNYGYTF. Complete variable domain (other parts from reference TRBV2 and TRBJ1-2): EPEVTQTPSHQVTQMGQEVILRCVPISNHLYFYWYRQILGQKVEFLVSFYNNEISEKSEIFDDQFSVERPDGSNFTLKIRSTKLEDSAMYFCASSEAGQTNYGYTFGSGTRLTVV.

The chain has TRBV28 and TRBJ2-5; D unclear. The germline V gene has CDR1 MDHEN and CDR2 SYDVKM. V was clipped by 4 bases and J by 2 bases, with 14 bases between them. The CDR3 totals 15 residues. This CDR3 is CASSSLRGEQETQYF. Here the CDR3 DNA reads TGTGCCAGCAGTTCGTTAAGAGGTGAACAAGAGACCCAGTACTTC.

As for this clone: The identical CDR3 is also encoded by other nucleotide sequences in the sample. The V and J genes are TRBV5-6 and TRBJ2-1; no reliable D call. Per the germline V gene, CDR1 is SGHDT and CDR2 is YYEEEE. The ends were cut back, 4 bases at V and 5 bases at J, with 7 bases in the middle. CDR3 size: 12 residues. This CDR3 is CASSPGDNEQFF. CDR3 DNA: TGTGCCAGCAGCCCTGGAGACAATGAGCAGTTCTTC.